These 15 T cell receptor beta chains came from one sample sequenced in a study of beta chain features in type 1 diabetes. Expressed TCRB transcripts were sequenced after all isolated RNA was converted to cDNA. This table comes from immunoSEQ multiplex PCR, and its TCRdb copy is limited to in-frame clones, with some not included. The sample shows fewer than 350,000 clones, around a fifth of them seen only once. Sample: naive CD4+ T cells from blood. The receptors were gathered from a woman between 18 and 30 years old in good health.

This clone was detected only a few times. The CDR3 reads CASSLGGDRVNGYTF. The CDR3, as DNA: TGTGCCAGCAGCTTGGGTGGTGACAGGGTCAATGGCTACACCTTC. This sequence joins TRBV5-4 and TRBJ1-2, with TRBD1 matching 7 bases. V was clipped by 0 bases and J by 6 bases; unmatched bases: 8. The CDR3 contains 15 residues. CDR1 SGHNT and CDR2 YYREEE come from the germline V gene (reference sequence).

V and J are TRBV4-1 and TRBJ2-2; no reliable D call. Germline CDR1 and CDR2: MGHRA and YSYEKL. V lost 2 bases and J 1 base, leaving 11 bases between the germline ends. The CDR3 runs to 16 residues. CDR3 nucleotides: TGCGCCAGCAGCCAACCCGTACTAAGGAACACCGGGGAGCTGTTTTTT. This sequence encodes CASSQPVLRNTGELFF.

This clone was seen a handful of times. The chain uses TRBV29-1 and TRBJ1-1; 11 positions match TRBD1. CDR3 length equals 13 residues. Per the germline V gene, CDR1 is SQVTM and CDR2 is ANQGSEA. The V gene end was trimmed by 6 bases and the J gene end by 2 bases; junction bases not matched to a gene: 2. CDR3 loop: CSVWTGGNTEAFF. In DNA form, the CDR3 reads TGCAGCGTCTGGACAGGGGGCAACACTGAAGCTTTCTTT. Full variable domain (outside the CDR3, taken from reference TRBV29-1 and TRBJ1-1): SAVISQKPSRDICQRGTSLTIQCQVDSQVTMMFWYRQQPGQSLTLIATANQGSEATYESGFVIDKFPISRPNLTFSTLTVSNMSPEDSSIYLCSVWTGGNTEAFFGQGTRLTVV.

The J gene is TRBJ1-6, the V gene TRBV11-2; TRBD1 is a possible D gene (5 bases). Trimming stripped 0 bases from V and 7 bases from J, with 10 bases between. Germline CDR1 SGHAT, CDR2 FQNNGV. This CDR3 contains 15 residues. As DNA, the CDR3 is TGTGCCAGCAGCTTAGAGGGGCGCGGAAATTCACCCCTCCACTTT. It yields the protein CASSLEGRGNSPLHF.

This clone was observed a handful of times. V and J are TRBV4-1 and TRBJ2-2; D is possibly TRBD1 (5 bases). Trimming took off 1 base at V and 1 base at J, with 19 bases between the two ends. This CDR3 has 19 residues. Germline V gene lookup returns CDR1 MGHRA and CDR2 YSYEKL. The CDR3 here is CASSQVTGRADENTGELFF. The CDR3 DNA sequence: TGCGCCAGCAGCCAAGTTACGGGCAGGGCAGATGAGAACACCGGGGAGCTGTTTTTT.

This clone appeared a few times. One end of the junction is discordant with germline, which a read error may explain. This chain links TRBV7-9 with TRBJ1-6, with D uncertain. Germline loops: CDR1 SEHNR, CDR2 FQNEAQ (reference sequence). The CDR3 has 12 amino acids. The CDR3: CASSVAPEPLHF. Here the CDR3 DNA reads TGTGCCAGCAGCGTAGCCCCAGAACCCCTCCACTTT.

The chain joins TRBV9 to TRBJ1-1; D gene uncertain. V dropped 0 bases and J dropped 1 base, with 13 bases sitting between them. The CDR3 length is 16 residues. The germline CDR1 and CDR2 sequences are SGDLS and YYNGEE. The chain's CDR3 is CASSVGGSPGNTEAFF. The CDR3 DNA is TGTGCCAGCAGCGTAGGTGGCTCCCCTGGGAACACTGAAGCTTTCTTT.

The chain recombines TRBV6-5 with TRBJ2-1, with D perhaps matching TRBD2 (6 bases). The V and J ends lost 2 bases and 2 bases respectively, with 10 bases between them. The CDR3 runs 15 residues. From germline, CDR1 is MNHEY and CDR2 SVGAGI. The chain's CDR3 is CASSYAGRPYNEQFF. Written as DNA, the CDR3 is TGTGCCAGCAGTTACGCCGGGAGACCCTACAATGAGCAGTTCTTC.

The table lists this clone with a few counts. V gene TRBV5-1 combines with J gene TRBJ2-6, with TRBD2 matching 9 bases. CDR3 length: 18 residues. Trimming at V came to 5 bases and at J to 3 bases, leaving 12 bases not matched to a gene. Germline V lookup: CDR1 SGHRS, CDR2 YFSETQ. CDR3 coding DNA: TGCGCCAGCAGTCCAATAGCGGGAGCGGCTGGTGGGGCCAACGTCCTGACTTTC. It is translated as CASSPIAGAAGGANVLTF.

This clone was counted a few times. J is TRBJ2-5 and V is TRBV4-1; the match to TRBD2 covers 7 bases. The trim removed 8 bases at V and 4 bases at J, leaving 13 bases unmatched. CDR3 length: 15 amino acids. Germline CDR1 MGHRA, CDR2 YSYEKL. The CDR3 bases are TGCGCCAGCGGGCCCGGGACTATGGATGGAGAGACCCAGTACTTC. The encoded protein is CASGPGTMDGETQYF.

This clone has just a few counts. The V call is TRBV27, the J call TRBJ2-3; TRBD2 matches at 11 bases. Germline assignment: CDR1 MNHEY and CDR2 SMNVEV (reference sequence). This CDR3 region has 13 residues. Trimming at V came to 10 bases and at J to 3 bases, leaving 3 bases not matched to a gene. CDR3 coding DNA: TGTGCCACCAGGACTAGCGGGACAGATACGCAGTATTTT. Translated: CATRTSGTDTQYF.

The rearrangement uses TRBV19 and TRBJ1-5; D is uncertain. The germline V gene has CDR1 LNHDA and CDR2 SQIVND (reference sequence). This CDR3 spans 13 amino acids. V was pared by 7 bases and J by 2 bases, with 9 bases between. CDR3 in DNA: TGTGCCAGTAACGGGATGGGCAATCAGCCCCAGCATTTT. This codes for CASNGMGNQPQHF.

This clone was picked up a small number of times. The V and J genes are TRBV5-4 and TRBJ2-3; 15 positions agree with TRBD2. The CDR3 is made up of 15 amino acids. Germline CDR1 and CDR2: SGHNT and YYREEE (reference sequence). Germline trimming cut 4 bases from V and 6 bases from J; bases unmatched to any gene: 3. CDR3 residues: CASSPGLAGGDTQYF. As DNA, the CDR3 is TGTGCCAGCAGCCCGGGACTAGCGGGAGGCGATACGCAGTATTTT.

This sequence joins TRBV5-1 and TRBJ2-7; D perhaps matches TRBD1 (5 bases). The CDR3 contains 13 residues. The germline CDR1 and CDR2 sequences are SGHRS and YFSETQ. Trimming removed 2 bases at V and 5 bases at J, with 11 bases between. CDR3 DNA sequence: TGCGCCAGCAGCTTAGACAGAATAGACGAGCAGTACTTC. Its protein product is CASSLDRIDEQYF.

This clone was picked up a small number of times. The genes are TRBV5-4 and TRBJ2-7, with no clear D. The CDR3 has 12 residues. Germline V gives CDR1 SGHNT, CDR2 YYREEE (reference sequence). Trimming took off 6 bases at V and 5 bases at J, with 12 bases between the two ends. For the CDR3, the DNA is TGTGCCAGCACGAACTTGCGAAACGAGCAGTACTTC. Encoded protein: CASTNLRNEQYF.